The subject of this entry is one T cell receptor (beta chain). After removal of 4 bases from V and 9 bases from J, the junction contained 10 bases not matched to a gene. CDR1 is SGHDT, CDR2 YYEEEE, per germline. The CDR3 has 14 amino acids. Assay: immunoSEQ multiplex PCR; the TCRdb copy retains only in-frame clones and omits some. The data show fewer than 150,000 clones, approximately 81% seen once. This entry belongs to a study of blood T cell repertoires in COVID-19. This receptor was obtained from a woman under 40 who had recovered from COVID-19. Sequenced input: peripheral blood. The chain joins TRBV5-6 to TRBJ2-1, with 7 nucleotides matching TRBD2. The CDR3 DNA reads TGTGCCAGCAGCCTAGGACTAGTTGCGGGTGAGCAGTTCTTC. The encoded protein is CASSLGLVAGEQFF. The full variable domain, its missing parts supplied by reference TRBV5-6 and TRBJ2-1, is DAGVTQSPTHLIKTRGQQVTLRCSPKSGHDTVSWYQQALGQGPQFIFQYYEEEERQRGNFPDRFSGHQFPNYSSELNVNALLLGDSALYLCASSLGLVAGEQFFGPGTRLTVL.